This TCR beta chain appears in the sequencing data of a study of blood T cell repertoires in COVID-19. Study information: Both acute and convalescent COVID-19 samples were obtained from the United States, Italy and Spain. PBMCs, B-cell-depleted T cells, or T cells provided the cDNA or gDNA that made up the material.

The CDR3 totals 16 residues. Germline loops: CDR1 SGHNT, CDR2 YYREEE (reference sequence). V shed 3 bases, J shed 4 bases, and the junction held 7 bases outside the gene matches. The data were produced by immunoSEQ multiplex PCR, yet TCRdb's version contains in-frame clones alone and is incomplete. Among over 200,000 clones, around nine tenths were seen once, and the ten largest hold over 0.75%. During active infection, Seattle patients enrolled and were then monitored through disease. This clone has just one count. V gene TRBV5-4 combines with J gene TRBJ2-1, with 10 bases matching TRBD1. The receptor comes from a man in his sixties with COVID-19, enrolled during active disease. The sample taken for sequencing was peripheral blood. CDR3 loop: CASSSLTGGSYNEQFF. CDR3 coding DNA: TGTGCCAGCAGCTCTTTGACAGGGGGCTCTTACAATGAGCAGTTCTTC.